The 10 T cell receptor beta chains reported below all come from one sample, sequenced in a study of patients and donors after allogeneic stem cell transplantation. One entry per CDR3 protein results from TCRdb running MiXCR on the RT-PCR reads. Here the sample spans fewer than 500,000 distinct CDR3 sequences, more than 15% being singletons. Sequenced sample: blood, either unsorted or a sorted T cell fraction (not recorded which). The receptors were gathered from a human donor who was either an allogeneic HSCT recipient or a stem cell or donor lymphocyte infusion donor (not recorded which). It is not recorded whose cells these are; they may come from a transplant donor.

This clonotype was counted only a few times. The genes are TRBV20-1 and TRBJ2-1; 7 nucleotides align to TRBD2. In germline, CDR1 is DFQATT, CDR2 SNEGSKA (reference sequence). The CDR3 extends over 13 amino acids. The V and J ends lost 5 bases and 6 bases, in that order; junction bases with no gene match: 7. CDR3 nucleotides: TGCAGTGCTCCCCAACGGGGGGTCAATGAGCAGTTCTTC. The encoded protein is CSAPQRGVNEQFF.

The chain combines TRBV14 with TRBJ2-1, with D possibly being TRBD1 (6 bases). Trimming removed 5 bases from V and 12 bases from J, with 11 bases in between. Germline assignment: CDR1 SGHDN and CDR2 FVKESK. The CDR3 sequence is 11 residues long. The CDR3 DNA sequence: TGTGCCAGCAGCTTAGGGACATCGCAGTTCTTC. The encoded protein is CASSLGTSQFF.

This clonotype was detected only a few times. V usage is TRBV29-1 and J usage is TRBJ1-2, with TRBD1 matching 7 bases. The CDR3 sequence is 13 residues long. The germline CDR1 and CDR2 sequences are SQVTM and ANQGSEA. J lost 8 bases, V lost 1 base, and 7 bases had no gene match. Here the CDR3 DNA reads TGCAGCGTTGAAGGGGACAGCCTTTTGGGCTACACCTTC. This gives the protein CSVEGDSLLGYTF.

This chain uses TRBV5-6 with TRBJ2-5, with 10 bases aligning to TRBD1. CDR1 is SGHDT, CDR2 YYEEEE, per germline. J was trimmed by 2 bases and V by 0 bases; bases with no gene match: 7. The CDR3 is 17 amino acids. CDR3 coding DNA: TGTGCCAGCAGCTTGGAGGGACAGGGGATAATACAAGAGACCCAGTACTTC. The encoded protein is CASSLEGQGIIQETQYF.

The chain carries TRBV27 and TRBJ1-5; 9 bases agree with TRBD1. The V gene's germline CDR1 is MNHEY and CDR2 SMNVEV (reference sequence). The CDR3 runs to 16 residues. The ends lost 6 bases at V and 1 base at J; junction bases unmatched: 7. In nucleotides, the CDR3 is TGTGCCAGCAGCTCGCTGGGGACAGGGAGCAATCAGCCCCAGCATTTT. It encodes CASSSLGTGSNQPQHF.

This clonotype was observed at least ten times. This rearrangement joins TRBV29-1 to TRBJ1-1; unclear D gene. This CDR3 is built from 12 residues. The germline gives CDR1 SQVTM, CDR2 ANQGSEA. Between the trimmed V and J ends, which lost 7 bases and 6 bases, there was a span of 15 bases. CDR3 loop: CSGGGMASEAFF. As DNA, the CDR3 is TGCAGCGGAGGCGGGATGGCCTCTGAAGCTTTCTTT.

This chain connects TRBV15 to TRBJ1-1; D uncertain. The CDR3 runs 14 residues. The V end was cut by 5 bases, the J end by 1 base, with 11 bases between. Germline-derived CDR1 and CDR2 are LNHNV and YYDKDF (reference sequence). This CDR3 is CATSLSRGNTEAFF. CDR3 nucleotide sequence: TGTGCCACCAGCCTCTCCCGGGGGAACACTGAAGCTTTCTTT.

This clonotype was detected a few times. The gene calls are TRBV10-3 and TRBJ2-1; 10 nucleotides align to TRBD2. In germline, CDR1 is ENHRY, CDR2 SYGVKD. Losses at the gene ends were 6 bases for V and 1 base for J; bases not matched to a gene: 3. The CDR3 runs 15 residues. CDR3: CAISGTSESYNEQFF. In DNA, the CDR3 is TGTGCCATCAGCGGGACTAGCGAGTCCTACAATGAGCAGTTCTTC.

This clonotype turned up a few times. The chain uses TRBV9 and TRBJ1-4; 9 bases agree with TRBD1. This CDR3 contains 14 residues. The germline V gene encodes CDR1 SGDLS and CDR2 YYNGEE. The trim removed 3 bases at V and 6 bases at J, leaving 3 bases unmatched. CDR3 sequence: CASSEGDRDEKLFF. CDR3 nucleotide sequence: TGTGCCAGCAGCGAGGGGGACAGGGATGAAAAACTGTTTTTT.

The CDR3 DNA reads TGCGCCAGCAGCCAAAAGTTAGAAGGAAACACCATATATTTT. It encodes CASSQKLEGNTIYF. This chain connects TRBV4-1 to TRBJ1-3; D unresolved. The ends were cut back, 2 bases at V and 4 bases at J, with 9 bases in the middle. Germline CDR1 and CDR2: MGHRA and YSYEKL. This CDR3 comprises 14 residues.